This TCR beta chain was sequenced in a study of blood T cell repertoires in COVID-19. On the study more broadly: Sites across the United States, Italy and Spain contributed samples from acute and convalescent COVID-19. Sources were T cells, B-cell-depleted T cells, or PBMCs; the material itself was cDNA or gDNA.

In the source study's methods: Scientists estimated how many nucleated cells there were by amplifying reference gene primers. Data came from immunoSEQ multiplex PCR; TCRdb stores just in-frame clones and leaves some out. V and J calls and clone size are those listed in that table; D and trimming were worked out from the DNA. The sample yields 50,000 to 65,000 clones, roughly 86% seen once. Germline CDR1 and CDR2: MNHNS and SASEGT. Germline trimming cut 0 bases from V and 7 bases from J; bases unmatched to any gene: 2. The CDR3 loop spans 14 amino acids. Material: peripheral blood. This clonotype was obtained from a man in his fifties or sixties with active COVID-19. This rearrangement joins TRBV6-1 to TRBJ1-2; TRBD1 aligns across 10 bases. CDR3 sequence (DNA): TGTGCCAGCAGTGAAGCGGGACAGGGGAGTGGCTACACCTTC. Translation gives CASSEAGQGSGYTF.